This is a list of T cell receptor beta chains from one sample in a study of shared clonotypes between healthy human individuals. Here immunoSEQ multiplex PCR was the method, and the copy in TCRdb shows in-frame clones only, minus some. Of approximately 2,000,000 clones listed, about 90% are singletons. What was sequenced was naive CD4+ T cells from PBMCs. All receptors come from a man aged 18 to 30 in good health. Some clones in this sample may be carry-over from other donors' samples. Each CDR3 is given with its conserved first and last residue. The D gene is left open where the match is weak.

d_gene	len	v_gene	j_gene	CDR3aa	CDR3nt
NA	13	TRBV18	TRBJ2-5	CASSPVPQETQYF	TGTGCCAGCTCACCGGTTCCCCAAGAGACCCAGTACTTC
NA	15	TRBV10-1	TRBJ1-1	CASSPEAAANTEAFF	TGCGCCAGCAGCCCGGAGGCTGCAGCGAACACTGAAGCTTTCTTT
NA	15	TRBV2	TRBJ2-2	CASIGRAVNTGELFF	TGTGCCAGCATTGGAAGAGCGGTCAACACCGGGGAGCTGTTTTTT
NA	17	TRBV7-2	TRBJ2-1	CASSPPAWRDGYNEQFF	TGTGCCAGCAGCCCCCCCGCGTGGCGAGATGGCTACAATGAGCAGTTCTTC
TRBD1	15	TRBV5-1	TRBJ1-3	CASSRDSSSGNTIYF	TGCGCCAGCAGCCGGGACAGTAGCTCTGGAAACACCATATATTTT
TRBD2	14	TRBV6-1	TRBJ2-5	CASSESSGQETQYF	TGTGCCAGCAGTGAATCTAGCGGACAAGAGACCCAGTACTTC
NA	14	TRBV10-3	TRBJ1-2	CAISETTVNYGYTF	TGTGCCATCAGTGAGACGACGGTTAACTATGGCTACACCTTC
TRBD1	14	TRBV2	TRBJ1-4	CASARGTGVEKLFF	TGTGCCAGCGCTAGGGGGACAGGGGTGGAAAAACTGTTTTTT
NA	13	TRBV28	TRBJ1-2	CASSVTGGGGYTF	TGTGCCAGCAGTGTAACGGGGGGTGGTGGCTACACCTTC
TRBD2	15	TRBV11-2	TRBJ2-1	CASSLSSGDYNEQFF	TGTGCCAGCAGCTTATCCAGCGGGGATTACAATGAGCAGTTCTTC
NA	15	TRBV2	TRBJ1-5	CASRLDRYSNQPQHF	TGTGCCAGCAGGCTCGACAGGTATAGCAATCAGCCCCAGCATTTT
NA	14	TRBV7-2	TRBJ2-4	CASSRIGFGDIQYF	TGTGCCAGCAGCCGTATAGGGTTTGGGGACATTCAGTACTTC
NA	13	TRBV7-3	TRBJ2-1	CASSPSARNEQFF	TGTGCCAGCAGTCCCTCTGCCAGGAATGAGCAGTTCTTC
NA	15	TRBV7-9	TRBJ2-2	CASSLSSGPTGELFF	TGTGCCAGCAGCTTATCCAGCGGTCCCACCGGGGAGCTGTTTTTT
TRBD1	15	TRBV27	TRBJ2-7	CASSLWGTGVYEQYF	TGTGCCAGCAGTTTATGGGGGACAGGGGTTTACGAGCAGTACTTC
NA	13	TRBV7-8	TRBJ2-1	CASSLGPYNEQFF	TGTGCCAGCAGTCTCGGACCTTACAATGAGCAGTTCTTC